Below, 23 T cell receptor beta chains from the same sample are listed, as sequenced in a study of T cells in Graves' hyperthyroidism and ophthalmopathy. Amplified regions were TCR beta CDR3 sequences from RNA transcripts. A first-round RT-PCR of the TCR CDR3 used the HTBI primer set. Via MiXCR, TCRdb re-called the multiplex PCR reads, giving one row per CDR3 protein. The table includes 300,000 to 500,000 distinct CDR3 sequences, about 15% detected once. The sequencing sample was made of blood. All receptors come from a woman in her 30s with Graves' hyperthyroidism.

The rearrangement uses TRBV12-3 or TRBV12-4 and TRBJ2-7, with 13 bases lining up with TRBD2. CDR3 length: 18 residues. The V segment lost 4 bases and the J segment 0 bases; nucleotides outside the gene matches: 9. CDR3 amino acids: CASSYEPGLAGSSYEQYF. In DNA, the CDR3 is TGTGCCAGCAGTTACGAACCGGGACTAGCGGGAAGCTCCTACGAGCAGTACTTC.

The sample holds many counts of this clonotype. J is TRBJ1-4 and V is TRBV27; possible D gene TRBD1, 5 bases. This CDR3 region has 20 residues. The V gene lost 2 bases and the J gene lost 0 bases, with 22 bases spanning the gap. Germline CDR1 and CDR2: MNHEY and SMNVEV (reference sequence). The CDR3 DNA follows: TGTGCCAGCAGTTTAGAGGGGAGCGGGATCCCCTTTGCAACTAATGAAAAACTGTTTTTT. It translates to CASSLEGSGIPFATNEKLFF.

This rearrangement joins TRBV6-1 to TRBJ2-7; D call uncertain. The germline V and J ends were trimmed by 3 bases and 4 bases, with 7 bases remaining between them. Per germline, CDR1 MNHNS and CDR2 SASEGT. The CDR3 spans 12 residues. CDR3 amino acids: CASSDMTYEQYF. CDR3 DNA: TGTGCCAGCAGTGATATGACATACGAGCAGTACTTC.

This clonotype occurred many times. This chain uses TRBV3-1 with TRBJ2-1; no clear D gene. V lost 6 bases and J lost 7, with 10 bases in between. This CDR3 comprises 12 residues. The germline CDR1 and CDR2 sequences are LGHDT and YNNKEL (reference sequence). CDR3 amino acids: CASSNPANEQFF. CDR3 sequence (DNA): TGTGCCAGCAGTAATCCGGCGAATGAGCAGTTCTTC.

In this sample, this clonotype turned up a few times. The chain combines TRBV7-9 with TRBJ2-3; D call uncertain. The CDR3 spans 15 residues. Trimming removed 5 bases from V and 0 bases from J, with 12 bases in between. Per the germline V gene, CDR1 is SEHNR and CDR2 is FQNEAQ (reference sequence). CDR3 in DNA: TGTGCCAGCAGCGTGGGCCTTGCTAGCACAGATACGCAGTATTTT. Protein: CASSVGLASTDTQYF. The full variable domain, its missing parts supplied by reference TRBV7-9 and TRBJ2-3, is DTGVSQNPRHKITKRGQNVTFRCDPISEHNRLYWYRQTLGQGPEFLTYFQNEAQLEKSRLLSDRFSAERPKGSFSTLEIQRTEQGDSAMYLCASSVGLASTDTQYFGPGTRLTVL.

This clonotype occurred a few times. The chain couples TRBV28 to TRBJ2-3; 7 bases map to TRBD1. The CDR3 spans 17 residues. CDR1 is MDHEN and CDR2 is SYDVKM in the germline V gene. With V trimmed by 0 bases and J by 0 bases, 6 bases remained unmatched. CDR3 bases: TGTGCCAGCAGTTTATGGGCAGGGGGTACTAGCACAGATACGCAGTATTTT. Protein product: CASSLWAGGTSTDTQYF.

This clonotype was recorded many times. This sequence joins TRBV29-1 and TRBJ2-1; 8 bases fit TRBD2. Losses at the gene ends were 5 bases for V and 1 base for J; bases not matched to a gene: 7. The germline gives CDR1 SQVTM, CDR2 ANQGSEA. The CDR3 is 15 amino acids. CDR3 sequence (DNA): TGCAGCGTTTCTGCGGGACTAGAGTCCTACAATGAGCAGTTCTTC. Its protein is CSVSAGLESYNEQFF.

This clonotype was detected many times. V is TRBV3-1 and J is TRBJ1-3, with D uncertain. The CDR3 loop spans 16 amino acids. Germline V gene lookup returns CDR1 LGHDT and CDR2 YNNKEL (reference sequence). The germline V and J ends were trimmed by 4 bases and 1 base, with 14 bases remaining between them. CDR3: CASSPLAGRSGNTIYF. DNA of the CDR3: TGTGCCAGCAGCCCCCTTGCCGGTCGATCTGGAAACACCATATATTTT.

In this sample, this clonotype turned up many times. V is TRBV20-1 and J is TRBJ2-3; 12 positions agree with TRBD2. Germline V CDR1 and CDR2: DFQATT, SNEGSKA (reference sequence). CDR3 length: 17 amino acids. V shed 3 bases, J shed 5 bases, and the junction held 12 bases outside the gene matches. CDR3 in DNA: TGCAGTGCTAGCCGGACTAGCGGGATCCGGCAAGTAGATACGCAGTATTTT. Encoded protein: CSASRTSGIRQVDTQYF.

In this sample, this clonotype turned up many times. The rearrangement joins TRBV18 to TRBJ2-1, with D perhaps matching TRBD1 or TRBD2 (6 bases each). The length of the CDR3 is 13 residues. Germline CDR1 KGHSH, CDR2 LQKENI. Deletions cut 1 base from V and 13 bases from J, with 14 bases between. Written as DNA, the CDR3 is TGTGCCAGCTCACCACAGGGGGGACTCAAACAGTTCTTC. Translating it yields CASSPQGGLKQFF.

This clonotype turned up a few times. The V gene is TRBV28, the J gene TRBJ2-3, with 10 bases fitting TRBD1. Germline V gene lookup returns CDR1 MDHEN and CDR2 SYDVKM. This CDR3 is built from 17 residues. With 1 base clipped from V and 2 bases from J, the junction kept 6 bases outside the gene matches. The CDR3 region is CASSLLGQGTFTDTQYF. Here the CDR3 DNA reads TGTGCCAGCAGTTTATTGGGACAGGGGACGTTCACAGATACGCAGTATTTT.

The CDR3 DNA sequence: TGCGCCAGCAGTGACTCTGGGGCTAGCGGAGAGACCCAGTACTTC. Translation: CASSDSGASGETQYF. The chain has TRBV10-2 and TRBJ2-5; 7 nucleotides align to TRBD2. The CDR3 sequence is 15 residues long. Germline CDR1 WSHSY, CDR2 SAAADI. J lost 4 bases, V lost 3 bases, and 8 bases had no gene match.

This clonotype occurred many times. The V and J genes are TRBV5-5 and TRBJ2-1; 9 bases match TRBD2. Germline lookup yields CDR1 SGHKS and CDR2 YYEKEE (reference sequence). The CDR3 sequence is 15 residues long. V was pared by 0 bases and J by 9 bases, with 7 bases of the junction left unmatched. The CDR3 sequence: CASSLVLAGLSEQFF. The CDR3 nucleotides are TGTGCCAGCAGCTTGGTGCTAGCGGGACTGTCTGAGCAGTTCTTC.

This clonotype was found a few times. This chain uses TRBV7-9 with TRBJ2-1; D is perhaps TRBD2 (7 bases). V lost 0 bases and J lost 4, with 13 bases in between. The CDR3 spans 16 residues. CDR1 is SEHNR and CDR2 is FQNEAQ in the germline V gene (reference sequence). CDR3 DNA sequence: TGTGCCAGCAGCTTAGCAGGGGGGGTGCTATACAATGAGCAGTTCTTC. This codes for CASSLAGGVLYNEQFF.

This clonotype was seen only a few times. The CDR3 spells CSVAGGRETQYF. In DNA, the CDR3 is TGCAGCGTTGCTGGGGGAAGAGAGACCCAGTACTTC. The chain has TRBV29-1 and TRBJ2-5; perhaps D is TRBD1 or TRBD2 (5 bases each). The CDR3 consists of 12 residues. Germline values: CDR1 SQVTM, CDR2 ANQGSEA. Trimming removed 4 bases from V and 4 bases from J, with 10 bases in between. The full variable domain, completed using reference TRBV29-1 and TRBJ2-5, is SAVISQKPSRDICQRGTSLTIQCQVDSQVTMMFWYRQQPGQSLTLIATANQGSEATYESGFVIDKFPISRPNLTFSTLTVSNMSPEDSSIYLCSVAGGRETQYFGPGTRLLVL.

This clonotype has just a few counts. The CDR3 region is CASSQGGASGGANEQFF. Here the CDR3 DNA reads TGTGCCAGCAGCCAAGGGGGGGCGAGCGGGGGGGCCAATGAGCAGTTCTTC. The genes are TRBV4-2 and TRBJ2-1; 10 nucleotides match TRBD2. The CDR3 is 17 amino acids. Germline CDR1 reads LGHNA; CDR2 reads YNFKEQ. Unmatched junction bases numbered 9, after V lost 1 base and J lost 6 bases.

This clonotype was seen a handful of times. A read error may be the cause here, since a much bigger clone is one base away. The chain is built from TRBV3-1 and TRBJ2-1; TRBD2 aligns across 12 bases. The CDR3 has 19 amino acids. CDR1 and CDR2 from the germline V gene are LGHDT and YNNKEL (reference sequence). The chain's CDR3 is CASSQGDLAGGRFYNGQFF. The DNA of the CDR3 is TGTGCCAGCAGCCAAGGGGATCTAGCGGGAGGGCGATTTTACAATGGGCAGTTCTTC.

This clonotype showed up just a few times. The V and J genes are TRBV27 and TRBJ2-1; no definite D call. Germline CDR1 is MNHEY and CDR2 is SMNVEV (reference sequence). This CDR3 has 12 amino acids. CDR3 DNA sequence: TGTTCAAGTTCACTCTCGGATTCGTGGCAGTTCTTC. Its translation is CSSSLSDSWQFF.

This clonotype was picked up a small number of times. This chain links TRBV28 with TRBJ2-7; 8 nucleotides align to TRBD2. J gave up 5 bases and V 7 bases, and 13 bases lay outside the gene matches. From germline, CDR1 is MDHEN and CDR2 SYDVKM. This CDR3 spans 15 amino acids. The CDR3 nucleotides are TGTGCCAGCACCCCCGGGCAGCGGGAGAGGCACGAGCAGTACTTC. Its protein is CASTPGQRERHEQYF.

The chain joins TRBV9 to TRBJ2-7; D is uncertain. There are 12 residues in the CDR3. The ends were cut back, 4 bases at V and 6 bases at J, with 11 bases in the middle. The V gene's germline CDR1 is SGDLS and CDR2 YYNGEE. The CDR3 region has the DNA TGTGCCAGCAGCCCGACCCCCGGCGAGCAGTACTTC. The encoded protein is CASSPTPGEQYF.

V and J are TRBV4-1 and TRBJ2-7; 9 positions agree with TRBD1. The ends lost 4 bases at V and 2 bases at J; junction bases unmatched: 12. Germline CDR1 reads MGHRA; CDR2 reads YSYEKL. This CDR3 spans 17 amino acids. CDR3 sequence reads: CASSRGTGGIGAYEQYF. The CDR3 DNA reads as TGCGCCAGCAGCCGGGGCACAGGGGGCATAGGGGCCTACGAGCAGTACTTC.

This clonotype was seen at least ten times. The genes are TRBV28 and TRBJ2-7, with 7 positions matching TRBD2. Per germline, CDR1 MDHEN and CDR2 SYDVKM. V trimming: 7 bases; J trimming: 6 bases; junction bases outside the gene matches: 12. The CDR3 is 14 residues long. CDR3 amino acids: CASTPGDYLLEQYF. The CDR3 nucleotides are TGTGCCAGCACCCCCGGGGACTACCTTCTCGAGCAGTACTTC.

This clonotype was detected many times. The chain joins TRBV20-1 to TRBJ2-3; 10 bases are shared with TRBD2. The J segment lost 1 base and the V segment lost 6 bases, leaving 7 bases of the junction unmatched. The CDR3 contains 15 residues. The germline gives CDR1 DFQATT, CDR2 SNEGSKA (reference sequence). This CDR3 reads CSAERTSGRTDTQYF. The CDR3 DNA is TGCAGTGCAGAGAGGACTAGCGGTCGCACAGATACGCAGTATTTT.